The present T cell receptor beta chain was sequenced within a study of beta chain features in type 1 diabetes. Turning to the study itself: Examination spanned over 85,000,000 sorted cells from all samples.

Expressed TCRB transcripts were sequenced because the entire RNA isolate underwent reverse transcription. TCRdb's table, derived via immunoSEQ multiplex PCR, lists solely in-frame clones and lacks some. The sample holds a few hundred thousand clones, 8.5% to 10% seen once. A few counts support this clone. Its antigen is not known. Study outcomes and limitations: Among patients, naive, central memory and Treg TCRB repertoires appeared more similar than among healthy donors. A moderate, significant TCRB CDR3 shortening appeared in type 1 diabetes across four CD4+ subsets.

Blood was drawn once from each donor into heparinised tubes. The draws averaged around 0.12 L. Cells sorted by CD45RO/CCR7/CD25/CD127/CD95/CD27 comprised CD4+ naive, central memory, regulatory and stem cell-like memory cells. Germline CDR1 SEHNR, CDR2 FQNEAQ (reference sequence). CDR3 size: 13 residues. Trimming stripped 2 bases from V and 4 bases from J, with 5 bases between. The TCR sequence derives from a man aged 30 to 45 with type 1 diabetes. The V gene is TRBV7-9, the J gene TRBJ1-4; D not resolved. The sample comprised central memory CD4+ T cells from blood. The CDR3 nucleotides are TGTGCCAGCAGCTTAACGGTTAATGAAAAACTGTTTTTT. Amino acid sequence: CASSLTVNEKLFF.